Listed below are T cell receptor beta chains from one sample, sequenced in a study of CD8+CD57+ T cells in acquired aplastic anemia. TCRdb processed the reads anew with MiXCR; each CDR3 protein has one entry. The sample lists approximately 45,000 distinct CDR3 sequences; approximately 72% were seen once. Sequencing used sorted CD4+, CD8+, or CD8+CD57+ T cells (not recorded which) from PBMCs. The receptors stem from a human donor in good health, serving as a control. Each CDR3 is given with its conserved first and last residue. Fields, in order: D gene, clone size, J gene, V gene, CDR3 protein, CDR3 DNA. D genes are given only for firm matches. A clone size is listed for some rows: how often the clone was seen (once, few, many), or a class if it is expanded.

TRBD2 - TRBJ2-7 TRBV15 CATSRLAESYEQYF TGTGCCACCAGCAGACTAGCGGAGTCCTACGAGCAGTACTTC
- - TRBJ2-1 TRBV10-2 CASSGTGGSSYNEQFF TGCGCCAGCAGTGGAACAGGAGGGAGCTCCTACAATGAGCAGTTCTTC
- - TRBJ1-6 TRBV7-9 CASSLAERLSSPLHF TGTGCCAGCAGCTTAGCCGAGCGGTTAAGCTCACCCCTCCACTTT
- - TRBJ1-1 TRBV2 CASSEWENTEAFF TGCGCCAGCAGTGAGTGGGAGAACACTGAAGCTTTCTTT
TRBD1 - TRBJ1-5 TRBV19 CASSPGQDLYNQPQHF TGTGCCAGTAGTCCGGGACAGGACCTCTACAATCAGCCCCAGCATTTT
- - TRBJ1-5 TRBV7-3 CASSPGLNMPQHF TGTGCCAGCAGCCCGGGGCTCAATATGCCCCAGCATTTT
- - TRBJ2-7 TRBV29-1 CSVEVGTVRTGEQYF TGCAGCGTTGAAGTAGGGACGGTGAGGACTGGGGAGCAGTACTTC
- - TRBJ1-1 TRBV24-1 CANATPATEAFF TGTGCCAACGCCACCCCGGCCACTGAAGCTTTCTTT
- - TRBJ1-4 TRBV7-2 CASSPDGEKLFF TGTGCCAGCAGCCCCGACGGTGAAAAACTGTTTTTT
TRBD1 - TRBJ2-5 TRBV24-1 CATSEGTGADRYQETQYF TGTGCCACTTCTGAGGGGACAGGGGCCGATCGTTACCAAGAGACCCAGTACTTC
- many TRBJ2-1 TRBV5-6 CASSGTGRGDEQFF TGTGCCAGCAGCGGTACTGGTAGGGGGGATGAGCAGTTCTTC
TRBD2 many TRBJ2-2 TRBV9 CASSPYSVGLAHTGELFF TGTGCCAGCAGCCCCTATTCGGTAGGACTAGCGCACACCGGGGAGCTGTTTTTT
- - TRBJ2-1 TRBV2 CASSLSFMVEQFF TGTGCCAGCTCCCTATCCTTTATGGTAGAGCAGTTCTTC
- - TRBJ2-2 TRBV29-1 CSVGGAGGELFF TGCAGCGTTGGTGGGGCGGGCGGGGAGCTGTTTTTT
TRBD2 - TRBJ2-7 TRBV25-1 CASSARGLAGERQQYF TGTGCCAGCAGTGCCAGAGGGCTAGCGGGAGAAAGGCAGCAGTACTTC
TRBD1 once TRBJ2-3 TRBV10-3 CAITGDSSTDTQYF TGTGCCATCACTGGGGACAGCAGCACAGATACGCAGTATTTT
TRBD2 many TRBJ2-2 TRBV20-1 CSARELGLAAGELFF TGCAGTGCTAGAGAGCTGGGACTAGCGGCCGGGGAGCTGTTTTTT
TRBD2 - TRBJ2-1 TRBV10-3 CAIKRGPPNEQFF TGTGCCATCAAGCGGGGGCCTCCCAATGAGCAGTTCTTC
- - TRBJ2-5 TRBV2 CASGKDRALETQYF TGTGCCAGCGGGAAGGATAGGGCTTTGGAGACCCAGTACTTC
- - TRBJ2-5 TRBV25-1 CASSERDSRETQYF TGTGCCAGCAGTGAACGAGACAGTCGAGAGACCCAGTACTTC
- - TRBJ2-7 TRBV3-1 CASGGYEQYF TGTGCCAGCGGCGGATACGAGCAGTACTTC
- - TRBJ2-3 TRBV29-1 CSVFVRGTTDTQYF TGCAGCGTTTTTGTGCGGGGGACAACAGATACGCAGTATTTT
TRBD1 - TRBJ2-7 TRBV10-1 CASQPGGSFGEQYF TGCGCCAGCCAACCAGGGGGAAGCTTTGGCGAGCAGTACTTC
TRBD1 - TRBJ1-6 TRBV2 CASGTGKSRSPLHF TGTGCCAGCGGGACAGGGAAGTCTCGCTCACCCCTCCACTTT
TRBD1 - TRBJ1-6 TRBV19 CASRGQEGSYNSPLHF TGTGCCAGTAGGGGACAGGAAGGGTCCTATAATTCACCCCTCCACTTT
- - TRBJ1-1 TRBV19 CASKRANTEAFF TGTGCCAGTAAAAGGGCGAACACTGAAGCTTTCTTT
TRBD1 - TRBJ2-7 TRBV19 CASSISSPGQGYEQYF TGTGCCAGTAGTATATCTTCCCCGGGACAGGGCTACGAGCAGTACTTC
TRBD2 - TRBJ2-3 TRBV5-1 CASSPQTGGGTDTQYF TGCGCCAGCAGCCCCCAGACGGGGGGGGGCACAGATACGCAGTATTTT
TRBD2 - TRBJ2-3 TRBV5-4 CASSYGLAGSTDTQYF TGTGCCAGCAGCTACGGACTAGCGGGAAGCACAGATACGCAGTATTTT
- few TRBJ2-5 TRBV7-2 CASSLDYRGETQYF TGTGCCAGCAGCTTAGATTATAGGGGAGAGACCCAGTACTTC
- - TRBJ1-1 TRBV10-3 CAISYTRGNTEAFF TGTGCCATCAGTTATACCAGGGGGAACACTGAAGCTTTCTTT
TRBD1 many TRBJ1-1 TRBV6-5 CASRLRDRHEAFF TGTGCCAGTAGATTACGGGACAGACATGAAGCTTTCTTT
- many TRBJ2-7 TRBV12-3/TRBV12-4 CASSLRDLGSYEQYF TGTGCCAGCAGTTTAAGGGACCTAGGCTCCTACGAGCAGTACTTC
- - TRBJ1-1 TRBV15 CATSRVTRGTEAFF TGTGCCACCAGCAGAGTCACCAGGGGCACTGAAGCTTTCTTT
- few TRBJ2-7 TRBV7-2 CASSWTDYEQYF TGTGCCAGCAGCTGGACAGATTACGAGCAGTACTTC
- few TRBJ2-1 TRBV19 CATGPYGGEQFF TGTGCCACAGGACCATACGGAGGTGAGCAGTTCTTC
TRBD2 once TRBJ2-3 TRBV9 CASSPETSSRSDTQYF TGCGCCAGCAGCCCTGAGACTAGCTCGAGGTCAGATACGCAGTATTTT
- - TRBJ1-2 TRBV2 CASSHPTGGYTF TGTGCCAGCAGTCACCCGACAGGAGGCTACACCTTC
TRBD2 medium-sized TRBJ2-1 TRBV29-1 CSVVAGAIDEQFF TGCAGCGTCGTAGCGGGAGCAATCGATGAGCAGTTCTTC
- - TRBJ1-5 TRBV12-3/TRBV12-4 CASSLVAGSNQPQHF TGTGCCAGCAGTTTGGTGGCAGGGAGCAATCAGCCCCAGCATTTT
- - TRBJ1-1 TRBV24-1 CATSDPDTEAFF TGTGCCACCAGTGATCCGGACACTGAAGCTTTCTTT
TRBD2 - TRBJ2-1 TRBV11-2 CASSLLAGGNEQFF TGTGCCAGCAGCTTACTAGCGGGAGGGAATGAGCAGTTCTTC
- - TRBJ1-2 TRBV7-9 CASSSGDYGYTF TGTGCCAGCAGCTCGGGGGACTATGGCTACACCTTC
TRBD1 - TRBJ2-7 TRBV11-1 CASSRRTGQGYYEQYF TGTGCCAGTAGTAGGAGGACGGGACAGGGTTACTACGAGCAGTACTTC
- - TRBJ2-2 TRBV9 CASSEGTGELFF TGTGCCAGCAGTGAGGGTACCGGGGAGCTGTTTTTT
- once TRBJ1-1 TRBV19 CASKPGHTYFF TGTGCCAGTAAGCCGGGACATACTTACTTCTTT
- - TRBJ2-6 TRBV4-1 CASSQVAAEDYSGADVLTF TGCGCCAGCAGCCAAGTCGCAGCAGAAGACTACTCTGGGGCCGACGTCCTGACTTTC
TRBD1 - TRBJ1-1 TRBV7-2 CASSGHRGEAFF TGTGCCAGCAGCGGTCACAGGGGTGAAGCTTTCTTT
- - TRBJ1-1 TRBV19 CASSIEGRGTEALF TGTGCCAGTAGTATTGAGGGAAGGGGGACTGAAGCTTTATTT
- medium-sized TRBJ2-5 TRBV24-1 CATSDSTGQETQYF TGTGCCACCAGTGATAGCACTGGGCAAGAGACCCAGTACTTC
- few TRBJ2-7 TRBV29-1 CSVVWTHEQYF TGCAGCGTTGTTTGGACCCACGAGCAGTACTTC
- once TRBJ2-5 TRBV11-3 CASSLIETQYF TGTGCCAGCAGCTTAATAGAGACCCAGTACTTC
TRBD1 - TRBJ2-7 TRBV24-1 CATSAPDRRTLCEQYF TGTGCCACCAGTGCCCCGGACAGGAGGACGCTCTGCGAGCAGTACTTC
TRBD2 - TRBJ2-7 TRBV25-1 CASSQELAETYEQYF TGCGCCAGCAGCCAAGAGCTAGCGGAAACCTACGAGCAGTACTTC
TRBD2 - TRBJ2-7 TRBV10-1 CASSDPTSGNYEQYF TGCGCCAGCAGTGATCCGACTAGCGGTAACTACGAGCAGTACTTC
TRBD1 - TRBJ1-1 TRBV29-1 CSVGIQTGRRMNTEAFF TGCAGCGTTGGAATCCAGACAGGGAGGAGAATGAACACTGAAGCTTTCTTT
TRBD2 once TRBJ2-7 TRBV2 CAHRSRGGREQYF TGTGCCCACCGAAGCCGGGGGGGGCGCGAGCAGTACTTC